Listed below are T cell receptor beta chains from one sample, sequenced in a study of cytomegalovirus exposure and HLA in healthy donors. Some clones are missing from TCRdb's copy, which holds only in-frame ones; the method was immunoSEQ multiplex PCR. The sample lists about 150,000 clones, more than 60% occurring once. The sample taken for sequencing was PBMCs. The source is a man aged 35 to 55 in good health and CMV-seropositive. Both conserved end residues are part of each CDR3. The D gene is left open where the match is weak. The size of a clone is reported for some rows only, either as once, few or many, or as a class for expanded clones.

cdr3_nt: TGCGCCAGCAGCCAACCAGGGGGCGTCCTAGGGGCCGGGGAGCTGTTTTTT
cdr3_aa: CASSQPGGVLGAGELFF
clone_size: NA
j_call: TRBJ2-2
v_call: TRBV4-1
d_call: TRBD1

cdr3_nt: TGTGCCATCAGTGGGGCTAGCGGGAGGGCAGATACGCAGTATTTT
cdr3_aa: CAISGASGRADTQYF
clone_size: NA
j_call: TRBJ2-3
v_call: TRBV10-3
d_call: TRBD2

cdr3_nt: TGTGCCACCAGCGCCTCGAAGGGACTAGCAACAGATACGCAGTATTTT
cdr3_aa: CATSASKGLATDTQYF
clone_size: NA
j_call: TRBJ2-3
v_call: TRBV15
d_call: TRBD2

cdr3_nt: TGTGCCGGGTTACCGGGACAGCAGCATTTT
cdr3_aa: CAGLPGQQHF
clone_size: NA
j_call: TRBJ1-5
v_call: TRBV7-3
d_call: TRBD1

cdr3_nt: TGTGCCAGCAGCCAGGGACTAGCGGGAGGCTACAATGAGCAGTTCTTC
cdr3_aa: CASSQGLAGGYNEQFF
clone_size: NA
j_call: TRBJ2-1
v_call: TRBV11-2
d_call: TRBD2

cdr3_nt: TGTGCCAGCAGCTTGAAGGGGGCACTGAGCTCTGGAAACACCATATATTTT
cdr3_aa: CASSLKGALSSGNTIYF
clone_size: NA
j_call: TRBJ1-3
v_call: TRBV5-4
d_call: TRBD1

cdr3_nt: TGTGCCAGCAGTTTGGCGGGAAGTAGTAATCAGCCCCAGCATTTT
cdr3_aa: CASSLAGSSNQPQHF
clone_size: NA
j_call: TRBJ1-5
v_call: TRBV28
d_call: NA

cdr3_nt: TGTGCCAGCAGTTTTTCGGACAGGAAGATGGCTTTCTTT
cdr3_aa: CASSFSDRKMAFF
clone_size: NA
j_call: TRBJ1-1
v_call: TRBV6-5
d_call: TRBD1

cdr3_nt: TGTGCCAGCAGCTTGCTCGGCAGGGAAGCTTTCTTT
cdr3_aa: CASSLLGREAFF
clone_size: once
j_call: TRBJ1-1
v_call: TRBV5-8
d_call: NA

cdr3_nt: TGTGCCAGCAGCCTTAGCGGGAAAGGCGGGGAGCTGTTTTTT
cdr3_aa: CASSLSGKGGELFF
clone_size: once
j_call: TRBJ2-2
v_call: TRBV7-6
d_call: TRBD2

cdr3_nt: TGTGCCAGCAGTGTCTTGGGACAGGGCTACGAGCAGTACTTC
cdr3_aa: CASSVLGQGYEQYF
clone_size: once
j_call: TRBJ2-7
v_call: TRBV2
d_call: TRBD1

cdr3_nt: TGTGCCAGCAGCCTCGGACAGAACTATGGCTACACCTTC
cdr3_aa: CASSLGQNYGYTF
clone_size: NA
j_call: TRBJ1-2
v_call: TRBV7-2
d_call: NA

cdr3_nt: TGTGCCAGCAGTCTTCCCGATGGTACTCGGTACGAGCAGTACTTC
cdr3_aa: CASSLPDGTRYEQYF
clone_size: few
j_call: TRBJ2-7
v_call: TRBV28
d_call: NA

cdr3_nt: TGTGCCAGCAGCATCGTACAGGGGAGCTCTGAAGCTTTCTTT
cdr3_aa: CASSIVQGSSEAFF
clone_size: NA
j_call: TRBJ1-1
v_call: TRBV7-2
d_call: TRBD1

cdr3_nt: TGTGCCAGCAGCCCTCCCGGGACAGGGGCGAACACCGGGGAGCTGTTTTTT
cdr3_aa: CASSPPGTGANTGELFF
clone_size: NA
j_call: TRBJ2-2
v_call: TRBV14
d_call: TRBD1

cdr3_nt: TGTGCCAGCAGCTCCGGACAGGGCAATGAGCAGTTCTTC
cdr3_aa: CASSSGQGNEQFF
clone_size: NA
j_call: TRBJ2-1
v_call: TRBV13
d_call: TRBD1

cdr3_nt: TGTGCCAGCATCGTTGCTAACTATGGCTACACCTTC
cdr3_aa: CASIVANYGYTF
clone_size: once
j_call: TRBJ1-2
v_call: TRBV6-1
d_call: NA

cdr3_nt: TGTGCCAGCAGTGAATTGGGCACCACGGGGGAGACCCAGTACTTC
cdr3_aa: CASSELGTTGETQYF
clone_size: NA
j_call: TRBJ2-5
v_call: TRBV25-1
d_call: NA

cdr3_nt: TGTGCCAGCAGCTCAAGACAGGGAAACGTGCCGCAGTATTTT
cdr3_aa: CASSSRQGNVPQYF
clone_size: NA
j_call: TRBJ2-3
v_call: TRBV7-9
d_call: TRBD1

cdr3_nt: TGTGCCAGCAGCTTAGTGACTAGCGGAACCTCCTACGAGCAGTACTTC
cdr3_aa: CASSLVTSGTSYEQYF
clone_size: NA
j_call: TRBJ2-7
v_call: TRBV7-2
d_call: TRBD2

cdr3_nt: TGTGCCAGCAGCTTAGATGGGCGGACTCAAGCTTTCTTT
cdr3_aa: CASSLDGRTQAFF
clone_size: few
j_call: TRBJ1-1
v_call: TRBV11-1
d_call: NA

cdr3_nt: TGTGCCAGCAGTGAGGGGGACGGGAGCTCCTACGAGCAGTACTTC
cdr3_aa: CASSEGDGSSYEQYF
clone_size: NA
j_call: TRBJ2-7
v_call: TRBV6-1
d_call: NA

cdr3_nt: TGTGCCAGCAGCATGTACAGGGGCACTGAAGCTTTCTTT
cdr3_aa: CASSMYRGTEAFF
clone_size: NA
j_call: TRBJ1-1
v_call: TRBV7-3
d_call: TRBD1

cdr3_nt: TGTGCTAGTGGTGTAGGGGGCTCGGGCAATCAGCCCCAGCATTTT
cdr3_aa: CASGVGGSGNQPQHF
clone_size: NA
j_call: TRBJ1-5
v_call: TRBV12-5
d_call: TRBD1

cdr3_nt: TGTGCCAGCTCACCGGAGTTAAACACAGATACGCAGTATTTT
cdr3_aa: CASSPELNTDTQYF
clone_size: NA
j_call: TRBJ2-3
v_call: TRBV18
d_call: NA

cdr3_nt: TGTGCCAGCAGCGTAGACTATAGTCCCGTCGATACGCAGTATTTT
cdr3_aa: CASSVDYSPVDTQYF
clone_size: NA
j_call: TRBJ2-3
v_call: TRBV9
d_call: NA

cdr3_nt: TGTGCCAGCAGCCAAGACACGACAGGGAGCTATGGCTACACCTTC
cdr3_aa: CASSQDTTGSYGYTF
clone_size: NA
j_call: TRBJ1-2
v_call: TRBV4-2
d_call: TRBD1

cdr3_nt: TGTGCCAGCAGCTTAGTATCCGGGACAGGGGGCGAGGGCTACACCTTC
cdr3_aa: CASSLVSGTGGEGYTF
clone_size: NA
j_call: TRBJ1-2
v_call: TRBV7-9
d_call: TRBD1

cdr3_nt: TGTGCCAGCAGCTTAGCTGCAGGGGGAGGTGGCTACACCTTC
cdr3_aa: CASSLAAGGGGYTF
clone_size: NA
j_call: TRBJ1-2
v_call: TRBV7-2
d_call: TRBD1

cdr3_nt: TGTGCCAGCAGCTTAGGACAGCGCGAAAAACTGTTTTTT
cdr3_aa: CASSLGQREKLFF
clone_size: NA
j_call: TRBJ1-4
v_call: TRBV11-1
d_call: NA

cdr3_nt: TGTGCCAGCGGAGTAGCTGGCTACGAGCAGTACTTC
cdr3_aa: CASGVAGYEQYF
clone_size: NA
j_call: TRBJ2-7
v_call: TRBV2
d_call: NA

cdr3_nt: TGTGCCAGCAGGATAGCCAGCACAGATACGCAGTATTTT
cdr3_aa: CASRIASTDTQYF
clone_size: NA
j_call: TRBJ2-3
v_call: TRBV5-4
d_call: NA

cdr3_nt: TGTGCCAGCAGTTCTACCTACAGGGTCGGCGAAAAACTGTTTTTT
cdr3_aa: CASSSTYRVGEKLFF
clone_size: NA
j_call: TRBJ1-4
v_call: TRBV27
d_call: NA

cdr3_nt: TGTGCCAGCAGGTGGGCCGCAGGGCATGTCTCCTCTAACGAGCAGTACTTC
cdr3_aa: CASRWAAGHVSSNEQYF
clone_size: NA
j_call: TRBJ2-7
v_call: TRBV28
d_call: NA

cdr3_nt: TGTGCCAGCAGGCAGGGGAGGGGGACCGGGGAGCTGTTTTTT
cdr3_aa: CASRQGRGTGELFF
clone_size: NA
j_call: TRBJ2-2
v_call: TRBV27
d_call: NA

cdr3_nt: TGTGCCAGTAGTAGACTGACTAGCGGGAGCGAGACCCAGTACTTC
cdr3_aa: CASSRLTSGSETQYF
clone_size: NA
j_call: TRBJ2-5
v_call: TRBV19
d_call: TRBD2

cdr3_nt: TGCGCCAGCAGCACGGGGGGACAGGGGGTATTTTACGAGCAGTACTTC
cdr3_aa: CASSTGGQGVFYEQYF
clone_size: once
j_call: TRBJ2-7
v_call: TRBV5-1
d_call: TRBD1

cdr3_nt: TGTGCCAGCGGACCAGGGCTAAATTCACCCCTCCACTTT
cdr3_aa: CASGPGLNSPLHF
clone_size: NA
j_call: TRBJ1-6
v_call: TRBV28
d_call: NA

cdr3_nt: TGTGCCAGCAGCTTGTGGTCGACTCGGGGCATTCAGTACTTC
cdr3_aa: CASSLWSTRGIQYF
clone_size: NA
j_call: TRBJ2-4
v_call: TRBV5-6
d_call: NA

cdr3_nt: TGTGCCAGCACAACCGGGACTAGCCGCCTTCCCTACAATGAGCAGTTCTTC
cdr3_aa: CASTTGTSRLPYNEQFF
clone_size: few
j_call: TRBJ2-1
v_call: TRBV2
d_call: TRBD2

cdr3_nt: TGTGCCAGCAGGGTGACTAGCGGCTCCTACAATGAGCAGTTCTTC
cdr3_aa: CASRVTSGSYNEQFF
clone_size: NA
j_call: TRBJ2-1
v_call: TRBV5-4
d_call: TRBD2

cdr3_nt: TGTGCCAGCAGTTCTCCGGGACAGCGCACAGATACGCAGTATTTT
cdr3_aa: CASSSPGQRTDTQYF
clone_size: NA
j_call: TRBJ2-3
v_call: TRBV6-6
d_call: TRBD1